This section outlines one TCR beta chain sequence together with its context. Its antigen is not known. These data originate in a study of T cell repertoires in ileal Crohn's disease. Study as a whole: Median disease duration was roughly 8.5 years; about 37% smoked at surgery. Study-wide results and limits: Clonality above 26.8% at surgery always came with endoscopic recurrence. Sorted CD8 T cells held more high-frequency clones than CD4. Endoscopy was done a median roughly 6.9 months after surgery.

As for time point: neoterminal ileum biopsy at postoperative endoscopy, about 6 months after surgery. Using immunoSEQ multiplex PCR, the repertoire was profiled, and TCRdb retains in-frame clones only, with some absent. The sample lists some 12,000 clones, under 85% occurring once. The TCR comes from an adult with Crohn's disease. Sample: ileal tissue.

The CDR3 DNA reads as TGTGCCATCTCGAGGAGCGGGGGCTACGAGCAGTACTTC. Its translation: CAISRSGGYEQYF. The chain employs TRBV10-3 and TRBJ2-7, with 8 bases identical to TRBD2. Trimming removed 8 bases from V and 3 bases from J; junction bases left unmatched: 6. Germline CDR1 and CDR2: ENHRY and SYGVKD. CDR3 length equals 13 residues.